This section outlines one T cell receptor (beta chain) sequence together with its context. Antigen: not known. The primer mix had 60 Vbeta and 13 Jbeta primers. The data were produced by immunoSEQ multiplex PCR, yet TCRdb's version contains in-frame clones alone and is incomplete. The sample lists 250,000 to 350,000 clones, 75% to 90% seen once, with less than 4% in the top ten. These data come from a study of cytomegalovirus exposure and HLA in healthy donors. J gave up 1 base and V 0 bases, and 1 base lay outside the gene matches. This CDR3 spans 15 amino acids. In germline, CDR1 is SGHRS, CDR2 YFSETQ. Overall study findings and caveats: Later analysis associated a missense DCLRE1C variant with TCR beta V- and J-gene trimming. Productive rates of about 87% or about 30% were seen for most TCR beta V segments in an earlier analysis. The authors enumerated around 150 TCR beta chains as linked to cytomegalovirus. More clonal expansion characterized HLA-associated TCR beta chains than equally common others in a later analysis.

The sequence derives from a man in his forties in good health and CMV-seropositive. The chain is built from TRBV5-1 and TRBJ2-1, with 7 bases matching TRBD2. The sequencing input was PBMCs. DNA of the CDR3: TGCGCCAGCAGCTTGGACGGGAGGTCCTACAATGAGCAGTTCTTC. Translation: CASSLDGRSYNEQFF.